The TCR beta chain under discussion was sequenced for a study of neurological immune-mediated disorders. Notes on the study in general: The study found no CDR3 amino acid sequences shared by expanded clones across subjects, suggesting private repertoires in all groups.

Ten or more counts support this clonotype. Its antigen is as yet unknown. TCRdb reprocessed the 5' RACE reads via MiXCR and lists one record per CDR3 protein. Of over 50,000 distinct CDR3 sequences listed, about 3.5% are singletons. The germline V and J ends were trimmed by 1 base and 2 bases, with 12 bases remaining between them. The CDR3 is 15 residues long. Germline loops: CDR1 LGHDT, CDR2 YNNKEL (reference sequence). The source of this sequence is a man aged 35-49 years with multiple sclerosis. Sample: PBMCs. This chain uses TRBV3-1 with TRBJ2-7; D is perhaps TRBD2 (7 bases). CDR3 sequence reads: CASSQGAGAPYEQYF. The CDR3 nucleotides are TGTGCCAGCAGCCAAGGTGCGGGGGCGCCCTACGAGCAGTACTTC.